This T cell receptor (beta chain) comes out of a study of blood T cell repertoires in COVID-19 (dated by TCRdb to 2020 to 2021). With respect to the entire study: Collaborator samples came from the United States, Italy and Spain and covered acute and convalescent phases of COVID-19. HLA class I and class II types, where available, came from metadata supplied by the sample provider rather than from assay-based typing. The sample metadata nearly always contained a de-identified subject ID, COVID-19 status, age in years and sex. A freely available public database, intended as a resource for researchers studying the immune response to SARS-CoV-2, is where the repertoires were released. The prospective study material was composed of cDNA or gDNA derived from T cells, B-cell-depleted T cells, or PBMCs. The dataset comprised deeply sampled blood TCRbeta repertoires from subjects exposed to, actively infected with, or recovered from COVID-19. Samples were obtained from the ongoing ImmuneRACE study (first 160 participants) and from about 1,300 subjects provided by 6 global collaborators. On the study overall, not on this receptor specifically: The quantity of clinical and demographic metadata differed by source and by participant and was supplied without curation.

On this clone: No antigen is known for it. Nothing much larger sits one base from this clone, and base qualities are not available.

The junction shows trimming of 3 bases on V and 5 bases on J, and the gene matches do not reach 10 bases of it. As encoded in the germline V gene (reference sequence), CDR1 is LNHDA while CDR2 is SQIVND. From its cysteine to its phenylalanine, the CDR3 spans 16 amino acids. Here the CDR3 DNA is all that survives: 48 bases in frame from base 1. The immunoSEQ Assay, a bias-controlled multiplex PCR, was used to amplify TCRbeta CDR3 regions from genomic DNA. The original pipeline was this. Nucleated cell counts per sample were estimated from amplification of reference gene primers within the assay. To quantify the absolute abundance of each unique TCRbeta CDR3 rearrangement, sequence reads were collapsed and filtered. Productive Simpson clonality was computed per sample as the square root of Simpson's diversity index over productive rearrangements. TCRdb re-hosts the immuneACCESS table, in-frame sequences only. Its copies lack some clones; in the studies checked, an unresolved V gene accounts for under half of them, and the cause for the rest is not known. D and trimming come from the DNA, and the V and J calls and clone size come from that table. The sample table records some 190,000 clones; 70% to 90% of these occur just once. 4.9% of the sample lies in the top ten.

Each collaborating institution followed its own protocols to collect whole blood in K2EDTA tubes. For TCRbeta analysis, collaborators shipped samples as frozen whole blood, isolated PBMCs, or DNA extracted from either of those sample types. The sequencing sample was made of peripheral blood. The TCR was taken from an elderly woman with acute or convalescent COVID-19. The chain links TRBV19 with TRBJ1-5, with TRBD1 matching 7 junction bases. CDR3 region: CASSMFGRGVDQPQHF. Here is the DNA: TGTGCCAGTAGTATGTTCGGCAGGGGGGTGGATCAGCCCCAGCATTTT.